Sequencing of this TCR beta chain was carried out in a study of blood T cell repertoires in COVID-19. This CDR3 has 14 residues. Germline V CDR1 and CDR2: SGHRS, YFSETQ. V dropped 6 bases and J dropped 4 bases, with 16 bases sitting between them. Generated by immunoSEQ multiplex PCR, the TCRdb table keeps only in-frame clones and is missing some. The sample has about 76,000 clones; 75% to 85% are singletons. Sequenced material: peripheral blood. This clonotype was obtained from a man aged 45-65 years with COVID-19, enrolled during active disease. The chain couples TRBV5-1 to TRBJ1-1; D unclear. CDR3 protein: CASTEDFIGTEAFF. As DNA, the CDR3 is TGCGCCAGCACTGAAGACTTTATTGGCACTGAAGCTTTCTTT.